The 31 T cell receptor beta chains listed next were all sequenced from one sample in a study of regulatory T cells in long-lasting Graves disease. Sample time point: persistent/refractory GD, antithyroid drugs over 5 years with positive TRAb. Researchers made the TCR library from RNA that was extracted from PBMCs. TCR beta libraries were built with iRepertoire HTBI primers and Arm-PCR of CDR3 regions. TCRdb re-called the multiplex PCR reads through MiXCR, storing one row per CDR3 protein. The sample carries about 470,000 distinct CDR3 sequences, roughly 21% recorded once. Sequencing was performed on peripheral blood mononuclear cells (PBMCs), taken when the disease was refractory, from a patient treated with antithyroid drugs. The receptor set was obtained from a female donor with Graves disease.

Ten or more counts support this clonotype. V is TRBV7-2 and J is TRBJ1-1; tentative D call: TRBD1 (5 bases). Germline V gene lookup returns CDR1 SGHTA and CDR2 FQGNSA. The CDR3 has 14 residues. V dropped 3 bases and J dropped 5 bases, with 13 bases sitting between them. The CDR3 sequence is CASSLDNLATEAFF. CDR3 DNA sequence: TGTGCCAGCAGCTTGGACAATTTGGCTACTGAAGCTTTCTTT.

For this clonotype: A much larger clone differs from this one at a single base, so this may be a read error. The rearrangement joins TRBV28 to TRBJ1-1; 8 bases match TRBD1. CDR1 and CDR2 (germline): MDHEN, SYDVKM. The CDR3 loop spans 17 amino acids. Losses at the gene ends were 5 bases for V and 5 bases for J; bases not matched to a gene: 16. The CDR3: CASSDGGAGGERTEAFF. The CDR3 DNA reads TGTGCCAGCAGTGATGGTGGGGCAGGGGGCGAAAGAACTGAAGCTTTCTTT. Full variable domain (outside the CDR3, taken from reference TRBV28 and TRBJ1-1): DVKVTQSSRYLVKRTGEKVFLECVQDMDHENMFWYRQDPGLGLRLIYFSYDVKMKEKGDIPEGYSVSREKKERFSLILESASTNQTSMYLCASSDGGAGGERTEAFFGQGTRLTVV.

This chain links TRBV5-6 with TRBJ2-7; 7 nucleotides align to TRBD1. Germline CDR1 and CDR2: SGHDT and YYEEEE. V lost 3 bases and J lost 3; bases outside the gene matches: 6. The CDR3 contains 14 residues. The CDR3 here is CASSSTGRRYEQYF. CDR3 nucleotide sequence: TGTGCCAGCAGCTCGACAGGGAGACGCTACGAGCAGTACTTC.

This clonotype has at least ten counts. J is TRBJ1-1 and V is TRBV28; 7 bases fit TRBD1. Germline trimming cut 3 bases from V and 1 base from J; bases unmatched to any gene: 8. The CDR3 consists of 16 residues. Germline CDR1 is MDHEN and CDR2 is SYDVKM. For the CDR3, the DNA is TGTGCCAGCAGTTTCCAGACAGGGAATCGGAACACTGAAGCTTTCTTT. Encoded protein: CASSFQTGNRNTEAFF. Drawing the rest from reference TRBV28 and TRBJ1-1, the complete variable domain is DVKVTQSSRYLVKRTGEKVFLECVQDMDHENMFWYRQDPGLGLRLIYFSYDVKMKEKGDIPEGYSVSREKKERFSLILESASTNQTSMYLCASSFQTGNRNTEAFFGQGTRLTVV.

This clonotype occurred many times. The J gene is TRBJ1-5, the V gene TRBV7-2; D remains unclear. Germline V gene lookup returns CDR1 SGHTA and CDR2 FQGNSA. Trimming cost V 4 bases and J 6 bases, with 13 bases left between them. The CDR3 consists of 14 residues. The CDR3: CASSSHTGGQPQHF. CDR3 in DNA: TGTGCCAGCAGCTCCCACACGGGAGGTCAGCCCCAGCATTTT. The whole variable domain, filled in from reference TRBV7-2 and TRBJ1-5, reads GAGVSQSPSNKVTEKGKDVELRCDPISGHTALYWYRQSLGQGLEFLIYFQGNSAPDKSGLPSDRFSAERTGGSVSTLTIQRTQQEDSAVYLCASSSHTGGQPQHFGDGTRLSIL.

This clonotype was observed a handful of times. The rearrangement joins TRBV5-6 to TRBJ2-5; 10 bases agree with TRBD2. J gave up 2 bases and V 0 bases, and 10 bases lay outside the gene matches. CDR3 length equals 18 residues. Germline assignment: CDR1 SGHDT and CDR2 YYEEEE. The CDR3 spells CASSLGGSSGRHQETQYF. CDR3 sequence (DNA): TGTGCCAGCAGCTTGGGCGGGTCTAGCGGGAGACATCAAGAGACCCAGTACTTC.

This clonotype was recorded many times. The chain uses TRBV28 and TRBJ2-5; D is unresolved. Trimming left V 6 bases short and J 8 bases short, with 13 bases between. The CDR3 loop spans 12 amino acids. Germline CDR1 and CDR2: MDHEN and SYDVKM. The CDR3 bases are TGTGCCAGCAGCCCACACTCACCAACCCAGTACTTC. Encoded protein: CASSPHSPTQYF.

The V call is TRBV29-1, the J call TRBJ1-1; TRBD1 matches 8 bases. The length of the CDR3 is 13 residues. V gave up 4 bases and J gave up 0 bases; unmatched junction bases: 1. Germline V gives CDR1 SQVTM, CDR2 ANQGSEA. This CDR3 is CSVGDRMNTEAFF. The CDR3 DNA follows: TGCAGCGTTGGGGACAGGATGAACACTGAAGCTTTCTTT.

The CDR3 loop reads CASSLSGGAAGSTGELFF. DNA of the CDR3: TGTGCCAGCAGTTTGTCCGGAGGGGCGGCAGGGAGCACCGGGGAGCTGTTTTTT. The genes are TRBV28 and TRBJ2-2, with D possibly matching TRBD2 (6 bases). Germline lookup yields CDR1 MDHEN and CDR2 SYDVKM. Trimming cost V 3 bases and J 4 bases, with 21 bases left between them. The CDR3 runs 18 residues.

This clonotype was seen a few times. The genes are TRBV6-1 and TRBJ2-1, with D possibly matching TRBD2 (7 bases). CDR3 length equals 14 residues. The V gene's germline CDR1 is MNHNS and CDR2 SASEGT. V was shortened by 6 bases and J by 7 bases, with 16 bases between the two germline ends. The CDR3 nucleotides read TGTGCCAGCAGAAGGGGGGGAGGGTGGAATGAGCAGTTCTTC. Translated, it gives CASRRGGGWNEQFF.

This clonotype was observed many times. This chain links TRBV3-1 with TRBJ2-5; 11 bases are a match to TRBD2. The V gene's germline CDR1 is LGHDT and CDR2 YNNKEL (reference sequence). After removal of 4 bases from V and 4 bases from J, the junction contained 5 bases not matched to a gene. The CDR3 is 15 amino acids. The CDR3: CASSPTSGEGETQYF. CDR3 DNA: TGTGCCAGCAGCCCGACTAGCGGGGAGGGAGAGACCCAGTACTTC.

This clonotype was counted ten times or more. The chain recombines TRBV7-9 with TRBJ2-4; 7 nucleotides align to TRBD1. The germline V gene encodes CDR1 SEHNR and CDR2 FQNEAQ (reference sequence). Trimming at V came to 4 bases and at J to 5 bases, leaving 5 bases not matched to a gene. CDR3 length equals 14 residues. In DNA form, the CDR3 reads TGTGCCAGCAGCTCGACAGGGTCGGAAAACATTCAGTACTTC. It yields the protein CASSSTGSENIQYF.

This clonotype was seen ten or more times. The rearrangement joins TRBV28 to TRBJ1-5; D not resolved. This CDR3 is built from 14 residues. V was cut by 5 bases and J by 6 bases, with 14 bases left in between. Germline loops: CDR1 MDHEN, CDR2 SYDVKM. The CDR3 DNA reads TGTGCCAGCAGTGGGCCCGGCGGTAGTCAGCCCCAGCATTTT. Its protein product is CASSGPGGSQPQHF.

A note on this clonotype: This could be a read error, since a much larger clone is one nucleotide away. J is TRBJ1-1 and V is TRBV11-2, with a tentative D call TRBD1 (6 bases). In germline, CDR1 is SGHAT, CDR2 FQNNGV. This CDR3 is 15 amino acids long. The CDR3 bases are TGTGCCAGCAGCTTACAGGGGCTAATGAACACTGAAGCTCTCTTT. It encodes CASSLQGLMNTEALF.

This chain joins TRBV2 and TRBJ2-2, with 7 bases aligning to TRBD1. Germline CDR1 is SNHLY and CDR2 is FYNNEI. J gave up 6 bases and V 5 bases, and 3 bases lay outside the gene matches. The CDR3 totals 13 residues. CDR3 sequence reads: CASSSQGAGELFF. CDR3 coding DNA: TGTGCCAGCAGTAGCCAGGGGGCCGGGGAGCTGTTTTTT.

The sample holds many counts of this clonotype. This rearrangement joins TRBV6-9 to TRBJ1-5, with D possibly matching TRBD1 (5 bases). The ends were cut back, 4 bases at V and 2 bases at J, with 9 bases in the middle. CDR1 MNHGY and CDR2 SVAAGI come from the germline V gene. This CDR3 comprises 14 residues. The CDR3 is CASSLARGNQPQHF. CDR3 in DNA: TGTGCCAGCAGTTTGGCCAGGGGCAATCAGCCCCAGCATTTT.

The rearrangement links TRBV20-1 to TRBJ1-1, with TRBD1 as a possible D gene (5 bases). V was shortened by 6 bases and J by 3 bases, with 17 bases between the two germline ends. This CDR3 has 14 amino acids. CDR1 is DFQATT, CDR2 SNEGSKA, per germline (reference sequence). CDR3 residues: CSAHGAGRYTEAFF. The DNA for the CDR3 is TGCAGTGCGCACGGGGCAGGGAGATACACTGAAGCTTTCTTT.

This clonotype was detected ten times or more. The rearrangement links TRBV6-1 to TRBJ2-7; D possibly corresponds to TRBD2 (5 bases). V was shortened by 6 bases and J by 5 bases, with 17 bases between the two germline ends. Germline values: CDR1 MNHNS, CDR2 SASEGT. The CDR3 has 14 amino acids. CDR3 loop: CASSPGVEVHEQYF. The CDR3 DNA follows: TGTGCCAGCAGCCCCGGGGTAGAGGTCCACGAGCAGTACTTC.

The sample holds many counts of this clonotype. This CDR3 is CASSYSPSQGIEETQYF. The CDR3 bases are TGTGCCAGCAGTTACTCCCCTTCCCAGGGAATAGAAGAGACCCAGTACTTC. J is TRBJ2-5 and V is TRBV6-2 or TRBV6-3, with D perhaps TRBD1 (5 bases). There are 17 residues in the CDR3. Germline values: CDR1 MNHEY, CDR2 SVGEGT. The ends were cut back, 0 bases at V and 3 bases at J, with 17 bases in the middle.

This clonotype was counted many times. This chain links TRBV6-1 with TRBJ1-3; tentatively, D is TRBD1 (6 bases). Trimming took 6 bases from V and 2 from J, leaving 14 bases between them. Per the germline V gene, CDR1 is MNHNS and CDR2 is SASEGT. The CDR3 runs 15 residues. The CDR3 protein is CASRDSSGAGNTIYF. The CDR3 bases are TGTGCCAGCAGAGACAGCTCAGGGGCTGGAAACACCATATATTTT.

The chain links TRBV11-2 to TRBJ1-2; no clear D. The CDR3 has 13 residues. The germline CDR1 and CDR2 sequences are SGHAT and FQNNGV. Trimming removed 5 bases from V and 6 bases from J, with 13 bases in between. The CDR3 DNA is TGTGCCAGCAGCCCCGCCGGTTCGGATGGCTACACCTTC. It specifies CASSPAGSDGYTF.

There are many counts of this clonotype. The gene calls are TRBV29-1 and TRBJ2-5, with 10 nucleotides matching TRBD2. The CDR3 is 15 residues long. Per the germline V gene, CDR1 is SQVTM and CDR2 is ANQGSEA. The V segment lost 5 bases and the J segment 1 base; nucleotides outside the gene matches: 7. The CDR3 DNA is TGCAGCGTTAGACTAGCGGGTAGCCCCCAAGAGACCCAGTACTTC. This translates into CSVRLAGSPQETQYF.

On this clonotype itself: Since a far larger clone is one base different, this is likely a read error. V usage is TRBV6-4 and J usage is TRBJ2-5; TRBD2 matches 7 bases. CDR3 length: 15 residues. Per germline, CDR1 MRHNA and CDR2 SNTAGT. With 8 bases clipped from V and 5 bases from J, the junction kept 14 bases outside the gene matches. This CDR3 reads CASGPGTMVLETQYF. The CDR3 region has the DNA TGTGCCAGCGGACCCGGGACTATGGTCCTGGAGACCCAGTACTTC.

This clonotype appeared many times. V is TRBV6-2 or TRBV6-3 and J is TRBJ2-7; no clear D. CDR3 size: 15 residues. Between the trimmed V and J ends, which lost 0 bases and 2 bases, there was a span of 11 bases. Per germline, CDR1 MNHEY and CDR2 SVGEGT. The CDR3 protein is CASSYSLATTYEQYF. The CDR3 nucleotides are TGTGCCAGCAGTTACTCCTTGGCCACCACCTACGAGCAGTACTTC.

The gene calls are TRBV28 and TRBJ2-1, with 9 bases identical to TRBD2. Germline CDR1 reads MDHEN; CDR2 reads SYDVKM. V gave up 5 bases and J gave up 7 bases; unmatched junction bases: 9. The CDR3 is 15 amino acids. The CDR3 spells CASSETSGGGNEQFF. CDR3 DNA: TGTGCCAGCAGTGAGACTAGCGGCGGTGGGAATGAGCAGTTCTTC.

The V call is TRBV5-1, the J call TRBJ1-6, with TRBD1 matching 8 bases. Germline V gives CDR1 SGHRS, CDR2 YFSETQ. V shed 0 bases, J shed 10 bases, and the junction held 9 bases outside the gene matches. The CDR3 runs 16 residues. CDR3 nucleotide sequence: TGCGCCAGCAGCTTGGCGCCGGGACAGGCGATATCACCCCTCCACTTT. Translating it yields CASSLAPGQAISPLHF.

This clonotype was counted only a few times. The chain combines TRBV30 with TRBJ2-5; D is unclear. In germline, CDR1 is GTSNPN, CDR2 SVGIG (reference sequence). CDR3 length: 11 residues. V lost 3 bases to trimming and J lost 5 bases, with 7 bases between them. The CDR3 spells CAWSTPETQYF. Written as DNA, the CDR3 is TGTGCCTGGAGCACCCCGGAGACCCAGTACTTC.

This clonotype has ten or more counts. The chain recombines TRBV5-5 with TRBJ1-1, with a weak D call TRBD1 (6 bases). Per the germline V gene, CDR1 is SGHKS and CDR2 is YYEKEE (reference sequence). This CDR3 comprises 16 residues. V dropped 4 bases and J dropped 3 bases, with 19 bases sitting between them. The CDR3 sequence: CASSRSGHPIDTEAFF. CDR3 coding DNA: TGTGCCAGCAGCAGGTCGGGACACCCAATAGACACTGAAGCTTTCTTT.

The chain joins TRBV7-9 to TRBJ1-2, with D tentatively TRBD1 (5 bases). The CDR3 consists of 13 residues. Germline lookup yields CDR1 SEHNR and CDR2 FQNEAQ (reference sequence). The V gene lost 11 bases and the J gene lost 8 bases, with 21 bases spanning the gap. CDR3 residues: CAGSRAPDGGYTF. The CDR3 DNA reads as TGTGCCGGGAGCAGGGCCCCGGATGGGGGCTACACCTTC.

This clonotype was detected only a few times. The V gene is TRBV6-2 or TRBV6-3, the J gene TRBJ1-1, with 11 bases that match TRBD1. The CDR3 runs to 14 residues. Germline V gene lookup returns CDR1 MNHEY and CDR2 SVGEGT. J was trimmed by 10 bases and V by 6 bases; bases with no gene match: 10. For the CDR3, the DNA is TGTGCCAGCAGATGGACAGGGGGCGCTTGGGGAGCTTTCTTT. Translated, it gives CASRWTGGAWGAFF.

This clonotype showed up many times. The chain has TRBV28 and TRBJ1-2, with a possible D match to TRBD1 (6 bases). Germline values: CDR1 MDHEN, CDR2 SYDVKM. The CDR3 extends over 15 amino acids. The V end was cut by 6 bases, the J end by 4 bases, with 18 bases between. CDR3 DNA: TGTGCCAGCAGCGCTAGCGGGCAGGGGTTCTATGGCTACACCTTC. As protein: CASSASGQGFYGYTF.